This entry describes one TCR beta chain. Antigen unknown. The V segment lost 1 base and the J segment 4 bases; nucleotides outside the gene matches: 9. CDR3 length equals 17 residues. Germline V gene lookup returns CDR1 SGHTA and CDR2 FQGNSA. The data originate from a study of T cell repertoires in cytomegalovirus infection. Study-wide context: Both a matching HLA type and CMV infection were indicated by public TCR beta signatures.

Each CDR3 protein is one row after TCRdb ran MiXCR on the reads. The sample consists of about 230,000 distinct CDR3 sequences, over 20% of them appearing once. Overall study results and limits: Totalled public TCR beta family frequency picked out people who carried CMV plus the relevant HLA. CMV-specific TCR beta clonotypes restricted by HLA-C dominated the ex vivo response.

This sequence originates from a human donor in good health (CMV status not recorded). Some clones in this sample may be carry-over from other donors' samples. The source material was CD8+ T cells from PBMCs. This chain joins TRBV7-2 and TRBJ2-5, with TRBD2 matching 10 bases. CDR3 in amino acids: CASSLVLAGDSRETQYF. CDR3 coding DNA: TGTGCCAGCAGCTTAGTCCTAGCGGGGGACTCCAGAGAGACCCAGTACTTC.